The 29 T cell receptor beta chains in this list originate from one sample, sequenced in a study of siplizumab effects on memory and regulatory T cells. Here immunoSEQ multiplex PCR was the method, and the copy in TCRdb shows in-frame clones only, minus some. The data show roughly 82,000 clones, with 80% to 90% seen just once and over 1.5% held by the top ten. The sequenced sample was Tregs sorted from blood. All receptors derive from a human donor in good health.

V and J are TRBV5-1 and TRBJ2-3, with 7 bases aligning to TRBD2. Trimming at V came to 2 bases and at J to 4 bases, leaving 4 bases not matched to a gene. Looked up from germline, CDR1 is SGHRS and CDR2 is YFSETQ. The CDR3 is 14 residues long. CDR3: CASSFGLEADTQYF. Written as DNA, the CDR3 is TGCGCCAGCAGCTTCGGACTAGAGGCAGATACGCAGTATTTT. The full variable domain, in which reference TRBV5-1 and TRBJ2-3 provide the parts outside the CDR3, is KAGVTQTPRYLIKTRGQQVTLSCSPISGHRSVSWYQQTPGQGLQFLFEYFSETQRNKGNFPGRFSGRQFSNSRSEMNVSTLELGDSALYLCASSFGLEADTQYFGPGTRLTVL.

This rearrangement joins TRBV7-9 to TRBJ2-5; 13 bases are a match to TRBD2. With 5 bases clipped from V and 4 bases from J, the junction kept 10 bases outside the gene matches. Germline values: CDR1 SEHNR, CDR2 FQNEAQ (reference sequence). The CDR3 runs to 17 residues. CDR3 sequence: CASSNTGTSGVGETQYF. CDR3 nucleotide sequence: TGTGCCAGCAGCAACACCGGGACTAGCGGGGTGGGAGAGACCCAGTACTTC.

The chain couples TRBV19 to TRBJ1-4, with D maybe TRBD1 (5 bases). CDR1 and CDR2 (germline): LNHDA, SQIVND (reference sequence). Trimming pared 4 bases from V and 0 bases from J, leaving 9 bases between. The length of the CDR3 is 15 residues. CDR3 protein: CASSKAGPTNEKLFF. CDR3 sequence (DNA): TGTGCCAGTAGTAAGGCAGGGCCAACTAATGAAAAACTGTTTTTT.

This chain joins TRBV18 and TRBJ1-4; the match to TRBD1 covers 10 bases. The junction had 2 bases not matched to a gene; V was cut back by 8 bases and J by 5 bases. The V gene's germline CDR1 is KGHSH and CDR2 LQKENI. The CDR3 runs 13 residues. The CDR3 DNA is TGTGCCAGCGCGGGACAGGGGAATGAAAAACTGTTTTTT. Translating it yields CASAGQGNEKLFF.

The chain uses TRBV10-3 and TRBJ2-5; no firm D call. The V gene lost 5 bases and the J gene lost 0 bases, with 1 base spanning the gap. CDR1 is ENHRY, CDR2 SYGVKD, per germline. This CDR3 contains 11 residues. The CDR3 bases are TGTGCCATCAGTAACCAAGAGACCCAGTACTTC. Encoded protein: CAISNQETQYF.

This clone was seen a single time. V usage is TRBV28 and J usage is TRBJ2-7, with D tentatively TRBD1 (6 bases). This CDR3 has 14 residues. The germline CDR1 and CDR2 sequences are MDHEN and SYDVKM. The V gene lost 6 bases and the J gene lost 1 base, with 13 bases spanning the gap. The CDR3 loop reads CASSSGQQSYEQYF. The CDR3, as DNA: TGTGCCAGCAGCTCTGGACAGCAATCCTACGAGCAGTACTTC.

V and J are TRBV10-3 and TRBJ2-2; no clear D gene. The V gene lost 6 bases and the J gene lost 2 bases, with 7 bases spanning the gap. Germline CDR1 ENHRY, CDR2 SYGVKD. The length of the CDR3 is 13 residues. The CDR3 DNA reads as TGTGCCATCAGAGGACCCAACACCGGGGAGCTGTTTTTT. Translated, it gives CAIRGPNTGELFF.

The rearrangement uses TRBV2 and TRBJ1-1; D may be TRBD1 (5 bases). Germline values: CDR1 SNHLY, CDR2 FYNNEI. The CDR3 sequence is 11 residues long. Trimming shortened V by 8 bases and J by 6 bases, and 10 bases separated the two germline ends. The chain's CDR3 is CASLGPAEAFF. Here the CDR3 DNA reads TGTGCCAGCTTGGGGCCGGCTGAAGCTTTCTTT. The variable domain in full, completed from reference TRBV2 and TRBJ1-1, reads EPEVTQTPSHQVTQMGQEVILRCVPISNHLYFYWYRQILGQKVEFLVSFYNNEISEKSEIFDDQFSVERPDGSNFTLKIRSTKLEDSAMYFCASLGPAEAFFGQGTRLTVV.

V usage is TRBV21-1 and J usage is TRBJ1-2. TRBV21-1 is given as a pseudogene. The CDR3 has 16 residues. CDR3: CASSKALGGRSYGYTF. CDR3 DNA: TGTGCCAGCAGCAAAGCGTTAGGGGGGAGGAGCTATGGCTACACCTTC.

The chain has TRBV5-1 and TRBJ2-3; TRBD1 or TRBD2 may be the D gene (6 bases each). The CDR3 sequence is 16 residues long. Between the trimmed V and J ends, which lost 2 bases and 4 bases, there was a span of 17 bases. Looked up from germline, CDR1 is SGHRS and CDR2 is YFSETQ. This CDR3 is CASSFNGGGPSDTQYF. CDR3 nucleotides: TGCGCCAGCAGCTTCAATGGAGGGGGGCCCTCAGATACGCAGTATTTT.

The DNA of the CDR3 is TGCGCCAGCAGCTTGGCAGGGGACAATCAGCCCCAGCATTTT. Translated, it gives CASSLAGDNQPQHF. The V call is TRBV5-1, the J call TRBJ1-5; D might be TRBD1 (6 bases). The V end lost 0 bases, the J end lost 3 bases, and 7 bases lay between the germline ends. The CDR3 runs 14 residues. Germline V gene sequence: CDR1 SGHRS, CDR2 YFSETQ. The entire variable domain, with the rest obtained from reference TRBV5-1 and TRBJ1-5, is as follows: KAGVTQTPRYLIKTRGQQVTLSCSPISGHRSVSWYQQTPGQGLQFLFEYFSETQRNKGNFPGRFSGRQFSNSRSEMNVSTLELGDSALYLCASSLAGDNQPQHFGDGTRLSIL.

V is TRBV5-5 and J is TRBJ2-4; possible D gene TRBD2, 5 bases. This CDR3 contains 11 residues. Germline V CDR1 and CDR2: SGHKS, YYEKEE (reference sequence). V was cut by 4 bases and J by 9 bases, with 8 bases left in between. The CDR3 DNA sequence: TGTGCCAGCAGCCCCGAGGGCATTCAGTACTTC. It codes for CASSPEGIQYF.

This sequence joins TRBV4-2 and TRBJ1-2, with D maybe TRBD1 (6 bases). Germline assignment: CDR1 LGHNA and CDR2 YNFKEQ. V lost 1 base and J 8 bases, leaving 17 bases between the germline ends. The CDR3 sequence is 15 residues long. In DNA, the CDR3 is TGTGCCAGCAGCCAAGCGGGACAACTAATCGACGGCTACACCTTC. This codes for CASSQAGQLIDGYTF.

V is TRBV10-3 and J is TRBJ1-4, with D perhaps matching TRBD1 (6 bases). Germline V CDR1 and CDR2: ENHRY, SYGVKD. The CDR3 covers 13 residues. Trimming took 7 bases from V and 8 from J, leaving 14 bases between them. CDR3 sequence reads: CAIKGGGAEKLFF. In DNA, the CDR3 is TGTGCCATCAAAGGGGGGGGTGCGGAAAAACTGTTTTTT.

This CDR3 reads CASSEWSTGETQYF. The DNA for the CDR3 is TGTGCCAGCAGTGAATGGTCGACTGGAGAGACCCAGTACTTC. The V and J genes are TRBV2 and TRBJ2-5; D not certain. Trimming left V 2 bases short and J 4 bases short, with 11 bases between. This CDR3 has 14 residues. Germline V CDR1 and CDR2: SNHLY, FYNNEI.

CDR3 sequence (DNA): TGCGCCAGCAGCCCCACGGGAGTGGGAACGAACACCGGGGAGCTGTTTTTT. As protein: CASSPTGVGTNTGELFF. This chain uses TRBV5-1 with TRBJ2-2; a weak D match, TRBD2 (6 bases). The CDR3 covers 17 residues. Trimming removed 4 bases at V and 0 bases at J, with 16 bases between. Germline values: CDR1 SGHRS, CDR2 YFSETQ.

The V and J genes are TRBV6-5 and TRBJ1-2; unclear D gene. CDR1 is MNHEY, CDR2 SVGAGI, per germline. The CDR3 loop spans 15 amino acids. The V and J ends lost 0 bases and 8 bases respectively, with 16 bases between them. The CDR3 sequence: CASSYSSRRVGGYTF. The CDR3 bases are TGTGCCAGCAGTTACTCGAGTCGGAGGGTTGGGGGCTACACCTTC.

CDR3 amino acids: CASSLAAGARSTEAFF. In nucleotides, the CDR3 is TGTGCCAGTAGTTTAGCGGCAGGGGCGCGTTCCACTGAAGCTTTCTTT. The chain combines TRBV19 with TRBJ1-1, with D perhaps matching TRBD1 (6 bases). This CDR3 contains 16 residues. V dropped 5 bases and J dropped 4 bases, with 20 bases sitting between them. The V gene's germline CDR1 is LNHDA and CDR2 SQIVND (reference sequence).

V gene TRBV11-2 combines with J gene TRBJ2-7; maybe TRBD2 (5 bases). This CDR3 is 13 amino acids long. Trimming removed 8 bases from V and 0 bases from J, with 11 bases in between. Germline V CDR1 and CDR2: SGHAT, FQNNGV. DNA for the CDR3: TGTGCCAGCCAAGGTGGGAGCTCCTACGAGCAGTACTTC. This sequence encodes CASQGGSSYEQYF.

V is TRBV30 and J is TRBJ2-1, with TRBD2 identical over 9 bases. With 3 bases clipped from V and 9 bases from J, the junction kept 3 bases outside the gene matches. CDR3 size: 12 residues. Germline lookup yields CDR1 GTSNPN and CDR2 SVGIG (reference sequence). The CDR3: CAWRLAGREQFF. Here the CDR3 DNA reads TGTGCCTGGAGGCTAGCGGGGCGTGAGCAGTTCTTC.

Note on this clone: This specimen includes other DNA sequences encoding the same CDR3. The CDR3 nucleotides read TGCAGTGCTAGTGGGGAGACCCAGTACTTC. It codes for CSASGETQYF. V gene TRBV20-1 combines with J gene TRBJ2-5; D gene ambiguous. Germline-derived CDR1 and CDR2 are DFQATT and SNEGSKA (reference sequence). Trimming took 3 bases from V and 5 from J, leaving 4 bases between them. This CDR3 has 10 amino acids.

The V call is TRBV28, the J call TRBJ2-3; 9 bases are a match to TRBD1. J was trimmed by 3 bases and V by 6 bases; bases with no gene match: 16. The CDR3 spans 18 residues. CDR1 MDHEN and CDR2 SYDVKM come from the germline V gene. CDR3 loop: CASRPLTGGAGRTDTQYF. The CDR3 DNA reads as TGTGCCAGCAGACCTCTCACAGGGGGCGCAGGACGAACAGATACGCAGTATTTT. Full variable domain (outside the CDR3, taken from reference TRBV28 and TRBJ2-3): DVKVTQSSRYLVKRTGEKVFLECVQDMDHENMFWYRQDPGLGLRLIYFSYDVKMKEKGDIPEGYSVSREKKERFSLILESASTNQTSMYLCASRPLTGGAGRTDTQYFGPGTRLTVL.

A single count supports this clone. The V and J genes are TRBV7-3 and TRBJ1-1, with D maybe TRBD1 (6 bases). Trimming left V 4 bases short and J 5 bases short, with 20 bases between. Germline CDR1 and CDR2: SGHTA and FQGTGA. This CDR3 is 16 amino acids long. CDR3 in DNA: TGTGCCAGCAGCTCCTTACCCACAGGGTTGGGGACTGAAGCTTTCTTT. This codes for CASSSLPTGLGTEAFF.

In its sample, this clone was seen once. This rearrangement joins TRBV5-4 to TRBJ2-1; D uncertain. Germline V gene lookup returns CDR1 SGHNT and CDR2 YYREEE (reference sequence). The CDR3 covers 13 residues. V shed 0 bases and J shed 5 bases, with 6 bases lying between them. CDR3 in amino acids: CASSLASNNEQFF. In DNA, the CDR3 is TGTGCCAGCAGCTTGGCCTCGAACAATGAGCAGTTCTTC.

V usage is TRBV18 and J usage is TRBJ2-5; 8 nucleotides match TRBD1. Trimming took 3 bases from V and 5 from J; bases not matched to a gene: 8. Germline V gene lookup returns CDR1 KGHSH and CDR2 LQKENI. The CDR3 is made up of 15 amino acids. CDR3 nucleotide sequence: TGTGCCAGCTCACCCTCGGACAGGGAGTCTGAGACCCAGTACTTC. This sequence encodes CASSPSDRESETQYF.

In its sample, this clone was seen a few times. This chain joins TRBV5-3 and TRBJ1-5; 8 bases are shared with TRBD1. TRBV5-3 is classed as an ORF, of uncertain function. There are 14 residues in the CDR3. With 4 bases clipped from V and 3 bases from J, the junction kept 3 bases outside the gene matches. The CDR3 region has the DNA TGTGCCAGAAGCAAGGACAGGGACAATCAGCCCCAGCATTTT. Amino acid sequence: CARSKDRDNQPQHF.

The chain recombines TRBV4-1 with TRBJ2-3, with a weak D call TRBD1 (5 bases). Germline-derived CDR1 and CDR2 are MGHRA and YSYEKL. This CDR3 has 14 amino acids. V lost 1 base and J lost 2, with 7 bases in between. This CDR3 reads CASSQGRDTDTQYF. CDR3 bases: TGCGCCAGCAGCCAAGGCAGGGACACAGATACGCAGTATTTT.

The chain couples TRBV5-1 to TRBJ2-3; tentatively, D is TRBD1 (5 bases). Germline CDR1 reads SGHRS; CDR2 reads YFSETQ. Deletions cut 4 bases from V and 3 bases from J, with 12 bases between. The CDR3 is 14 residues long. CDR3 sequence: CASSRTRQTDTQYF. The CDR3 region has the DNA TGCGCCAGCAGCCGAACCCGACAGACAGATACGCAGTATTTT.

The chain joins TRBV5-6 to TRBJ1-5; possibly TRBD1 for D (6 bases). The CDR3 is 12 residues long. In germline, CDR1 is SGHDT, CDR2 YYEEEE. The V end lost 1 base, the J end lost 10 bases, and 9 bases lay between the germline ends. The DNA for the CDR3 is TGTGCCAGCAGCTTGAGGGGGGCACCCCAGCATTTT. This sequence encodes CASSLRGAPQHF.